This T cell receptor beta chain was sequenced in a study of blood T cell repertoires in COVID-19. Assay used: immunoSEQ multiplex PCR; TCRdb lists only in-frame clones, some missing. The sample shows more than 70,000 clones, around nine tenths of them seen only once. Germline CDR1 is SGHRS and CDR2 is YFSETQ. There are 16 residues in the CDR3. V was cut by 0 bases and J by 1 base, with 13 bases left in between. The TCR was taken from a man older than 75 with active or convalescent COVID-19. Sequenced sample: peripheral blood. V is TRBV5-1 and J is TRBJ2-5; TRBD1 might be the D (6 bases). CDR3 nucleotides: TGCGCCAGCAGCTTGGGGGCCCAGGGGAGCCAAGAGACCCAGTACTTC. Protein product: CASSLGAQGSQETQYF.